The rows below give T cell receptor beta chains drawn from one sample of a study of CD8+ T cells in alopecia areata. Clones were sequenced by immunoSEQ multiplex PCR, and TCRdb holds only the in-frame ones, with some missing. The sample holds about 190,000 clones, approximately 60% seen once. The input for sequencing was CD4+ T cells sorted from blood, taken at week 4, from a patient treated with tofacitinib. These receptors originate from a human donor with alopecia areata. Both conserved end residues are trimmed from each CDR3. Only some rows state a clone size, as once, few, many or a class for expanded clones.

cdr3_length,clone_size,v_call,j_call,cdr3_aa
10,.,TRBV27,TRBJ2-5,ASSLSGETQY
11,.,TRBV13,TRBJ1-2,ASSLARADGYT
11,few,TRBV5-1,TRBJ2-3,ASSSGSTDTQY
14,.,TRBV7-3,TRBJ2-1,ASSLTVLAGAEEQF
12,.,TRBV5-1,TRBJ2-7,ASSPMGQGDEQY
12,.,TRBV30,TRBJ1-2,AWSYGVVGYGYT
12,.,TRBV28,TRBJ1-5,ASRAFTTNQPQH
12,.,TRBV5-1,TRBJ2-6,ASSSYSGANVLT
14,.,TRBV7-9,TRBJ2-7,ASSGDSVVGSYEQY
12,.,TRBV28,TRBJ2-7,ASSLRTSAYEQY
14,.,TRBV5-1,TRBJ2-1,ASNTPGTGANNEQF
9,few,TRBV7-8,TRBJ1-1,ASSPGDEAF
9,.,TRBV20-1,TRBJ2-5,SARVGQTQY
13,.,TRBV7-2,TRBJ2-7,ASSDYTGPSYEQY
14,few,TRBV5-4,TRBJ2-3,ASSRPGPSGPDTQY
13,many,TRBV7-9,TRBJ1-2,ASRHGGTGETGYT
13,.,TRBV28,TRBJ1-5,ASSPEVGIDQPQH
11,.,TRBV18,TRBJ1-3,ASSGTAGNTIY
12,.,TRBV29-1,TRBJ2-3,SVLRGDRTDTQY
16,.,TRBV7-2,TRBJ2-1,ASSLVAGTSGSWYEQF
14,.,TRBV7-9,TRBJ2-2,ASSLARTSNTGELF
17,few,TRBV29-1,TRBJ2-3,SVVGTSGRADLRTDTQY
9,.,TRBV29-1,TRBJ2-3,SVIGSDTQY
14,.,TRBV7-3,TRBJ2-1,ASSLLAGVKYNEQF
9,few,TRBV29-1,TRBJ1-1,SVLTTARAF
15,.,TRBV5-1,TRBJ2-1,ASSLGMAVGRRAIQF
15,.,TRBV10-3,TRBJ2-1,AISGAAGGSSYNEQF
11,.,TRBV18,TRBJ2-5,ASSPPIVETQY
9,.,TRBV20-1,TRBJ2-5,SARGLETQY
13,.,TRBV4-1,TRBJ1-5,ASSQGALGNQPQH
8,.,TRBV20-1,TRBJ2-1,SATGLKEF
14,.,TRBV28,TRBJ2-4,ASSYIATVAKNIQY
9,.,TRBV5-1,TRBJ2-7,ASSVGNEQY
8,.,TRBV29-1,TRBJ2-4,SVGIDIQY
16,.,TRBV7-8,TRBJ2-1,ASSKQTSGRAPVNEQF
13,.,TRBV29-1,TRBJ2-5,SVVFFSRMAETQY
9,few,TRBV23-1,TRBJ2-6,AKPGFIVLT
11,once,TRBV7-3,TRBJ1-1,ASSFQKNTEAF
11,.,TRBV10-3,TRBJ1-1,AISDGMNTEAF
9,.,TRBV20-1,TRBJ2-5,SARSVETQY
11,.,TRBV29-1,TRBJ1-1,SVRRGSNTEAF
12,.,TRBV23-1,TRBJ2-5,ASTQGLAGETQY
13,few,TRBV29-1,TRBJ2-1,SVSRGLAGGYEQF
12,.,TRBV7-9,TRBJ2-7,ASSLVDRVDEQY
11,few,TRBV29-1,TRBJ1-2,SDRGQANYGYT
14,.,TRBV6-7,TRBJ1-5,ASSYPSRTSNQPQH